The 7 T cell receptor beta chains presented below share a single source sample, sequenced in a study of shared T cell receptors in the human thymus. Libraries were prepared by immunoSEQ multiplex PCR; TCRdb keeps only in-frame clonotypes and omits some of them. The data contain approximately 490,000 clones, about 84% of them singletons. These data were likewise used in another study, on human thymus T cells.

The specimen was thymocytes. The receptors were sampled from a boy under two years old with a congenital heart defect.

The chain carries TRBV6-5 and TRBJ2-1; D remains ambiguous. Germline V lookup: CDR1 MNHEY, CDR2 SVGAGI. Trimming removed 8 bases at V and 6 bases at J, with 14 bases between. CDR3 length equals 13 residues. The CDR3 protein is CASRFRGANEQFF. The CDR3 nucleotides are TGTGCCAGCCGGTTCCGAGGAGCCAATGAGCAGTTCTTC.

Of note for this clone: A read error may account for a junction end that differs from germline. V and J are TRBV30 and TRBJ2-3; D perhaps matches TRBD2 (6 bases). Germline assignment: CDR1 GTSNPN and CDR2 SVGIG (reference sequence). The CDR3 loop spans 14 amino acids. Written as DNA, the CDR3 is TGTGGTGGAGGGATCGCGTTTTACACAGATCCGCAGTATTTT. It translates to CGGGIAFYTDPQYF.

CDR3 nucleotides: TGTGCCAGCAGTCACGGACTAGCGGGAGGTAATGAGCAGTTCTTC. This encodes CASSHGLAGGNEQFF. This chain uses TRBV6-5 with TRBJ2-1; 14 positions match TRBD2. The CDR3 contains 15 residues. V lost 5 bases to trimming and J lost 7 bases; unmatched junction nucleotides: 4. Per germline, CDR1 MNHEY and CDR2 SVGAGI.

This rearrangement joins TRBV28 to TRBJ1-2; the match to TRBD1 covers 7 bases. This CDR3 comprises 16 residues. Losses at the gene ends were 2 bases for V and 8 bases for J; bases not matched to a gene: 14. Germline V CDR1 and CDR2: MDHEN, SYDVKM. The CDR3 is CASSLPLRWQGGGYTF. DNA of the CDR3: TGTGCCAGCAGTTTACCCCTCAGGTGGCAGGGGGGAGGCTACACCTTC.

The chain uses TRBV28 and TRBJ2-7; weak D call: TRBD1 (6 bases). Trimming removed 6 bases from V and 2 bases from J, with 20 bases in between. Germline values: CDR1 MDHEN, CDR2 SYDVKM. The CDR3 runs to 16 residues. The CDR3 DNA follows: TGTGCCAGCAGAGCATCAACAGGGCTCACGCCCTACGAGCAGTACTTC. It specifies CASRASTGLTPYEQYF.

CDR3 nucleotide sequence: TGTGCCAGCAGCTCGCTCGCGGAGCAGTTCTTC. This encodes CASSSLAEQFF. The chain carries TRBV13 and TRBJ2-1; D uncertain. The CDR3 is made up of 11 amino acids. Trimming removed 4 bases from V and 10 bases from J, with 8 bases in between. CDR1 PRHDT and CDR2 FYEKMQ come from the germline V gene (reference sequence).

CDR3 sequence reads: CASSTPGTGGETQYF. Here the CDR3 DNA reads TGTGCCAGCAGCACCCCCGGGACAGGGGGGGAGACCCAGTACTTC. The chain joins TRBV5-6 to TRBJ2-5; the match to TRBD1 covers 11 bases. The CDR3 extends over 15 amino acids. With 4 bases clipped from V and 5 bases from J, the junction kept 7 bases outside the gene matches. Germline CDR1 is SGHDT and CDR2 is YYEEEE.